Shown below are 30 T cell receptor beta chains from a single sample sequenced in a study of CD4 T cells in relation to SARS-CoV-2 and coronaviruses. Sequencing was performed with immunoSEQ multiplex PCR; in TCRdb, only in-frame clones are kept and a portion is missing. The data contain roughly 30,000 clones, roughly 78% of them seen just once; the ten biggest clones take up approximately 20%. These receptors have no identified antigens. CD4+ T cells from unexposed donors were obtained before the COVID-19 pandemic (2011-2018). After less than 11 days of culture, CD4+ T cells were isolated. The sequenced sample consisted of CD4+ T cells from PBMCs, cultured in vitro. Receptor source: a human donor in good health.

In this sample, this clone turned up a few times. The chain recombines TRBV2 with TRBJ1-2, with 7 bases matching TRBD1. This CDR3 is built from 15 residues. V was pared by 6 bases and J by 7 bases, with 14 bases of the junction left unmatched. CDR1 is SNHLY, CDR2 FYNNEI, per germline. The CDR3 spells CASSAQGPGSAGYTF. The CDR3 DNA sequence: TGTGCCAGCAGCGCACAGGGGCCGGGTTCGGCTGGCTACACCTTC.

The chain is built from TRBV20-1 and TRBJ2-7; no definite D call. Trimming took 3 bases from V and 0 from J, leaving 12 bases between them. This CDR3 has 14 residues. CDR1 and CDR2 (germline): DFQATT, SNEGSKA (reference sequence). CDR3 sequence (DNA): TGCAGTGCTAGTAGGTCTACCATCTCCTACGAGCAGTACTTC. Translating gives CSASRSTISYEQYF.

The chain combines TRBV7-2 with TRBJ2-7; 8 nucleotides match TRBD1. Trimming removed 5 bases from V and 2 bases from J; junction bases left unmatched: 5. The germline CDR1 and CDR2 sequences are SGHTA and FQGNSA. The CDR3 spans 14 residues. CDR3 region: CASSLEGQAYEQYF. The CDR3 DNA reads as TGTGCCAGCAGCCTAGAGGGACAGGCCTACGAGCAGTACTTC.

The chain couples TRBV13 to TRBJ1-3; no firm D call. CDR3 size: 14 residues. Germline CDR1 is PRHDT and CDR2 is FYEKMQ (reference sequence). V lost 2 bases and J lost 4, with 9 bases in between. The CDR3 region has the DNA TGTGCCAGCAGCTTATCAAGGGCGGGAAACACCATATATTTT. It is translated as CASSLSRAGNTIYF.

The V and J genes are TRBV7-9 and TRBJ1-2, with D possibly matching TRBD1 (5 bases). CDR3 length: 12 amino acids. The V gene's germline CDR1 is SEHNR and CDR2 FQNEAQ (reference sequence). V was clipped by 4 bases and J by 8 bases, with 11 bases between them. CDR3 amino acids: CASSSGLRGYTF. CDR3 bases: TGTGCCAGCAGCTCAGGGTTGCGGGGCTACACCTTC.

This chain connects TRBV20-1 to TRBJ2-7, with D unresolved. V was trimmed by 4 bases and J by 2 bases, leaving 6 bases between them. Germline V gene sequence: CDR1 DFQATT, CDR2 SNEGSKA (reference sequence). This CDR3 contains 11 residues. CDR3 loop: CSAKTPYEQYF. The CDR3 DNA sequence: TGCAGTGCTAAGACCCCCTACGAGCAGTACTTC.

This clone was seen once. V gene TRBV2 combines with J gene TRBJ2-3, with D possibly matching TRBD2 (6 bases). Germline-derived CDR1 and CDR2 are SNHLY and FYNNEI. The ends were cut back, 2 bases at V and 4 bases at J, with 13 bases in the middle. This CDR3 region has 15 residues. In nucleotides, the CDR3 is TGTGCCAGCAGTGAAACGGGAAGGAGGGCAGATACGCAGTATTTT. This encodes CASSETGRRADTQYF.

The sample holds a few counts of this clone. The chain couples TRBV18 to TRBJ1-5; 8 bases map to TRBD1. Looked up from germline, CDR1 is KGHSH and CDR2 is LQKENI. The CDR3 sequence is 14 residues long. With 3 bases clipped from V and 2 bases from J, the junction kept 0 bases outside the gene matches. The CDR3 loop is CASSPDRGNQPQHF. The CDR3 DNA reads TGTGCCAGCTCACCGGACAGGGGCAATCAGCCCCAGCATTTT.

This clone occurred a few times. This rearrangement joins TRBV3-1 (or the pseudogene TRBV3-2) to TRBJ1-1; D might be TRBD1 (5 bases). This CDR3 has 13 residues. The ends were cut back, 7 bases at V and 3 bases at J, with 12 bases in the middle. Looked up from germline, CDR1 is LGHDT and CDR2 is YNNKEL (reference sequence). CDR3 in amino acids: CASTQGWDTEAFF. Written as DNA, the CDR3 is TGTGCCAGCACCCAGGGTTGGGACACTGAAGCTTTCTTT.

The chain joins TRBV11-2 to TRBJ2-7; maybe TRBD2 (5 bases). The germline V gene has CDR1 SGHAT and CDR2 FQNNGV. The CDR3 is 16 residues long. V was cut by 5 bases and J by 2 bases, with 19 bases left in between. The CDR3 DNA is TGTGCCAGCAGCCCTCATGGGAGTGCTACTACCTACGAGCAGTACTTC. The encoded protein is CASSPHGSATTYEQYF.

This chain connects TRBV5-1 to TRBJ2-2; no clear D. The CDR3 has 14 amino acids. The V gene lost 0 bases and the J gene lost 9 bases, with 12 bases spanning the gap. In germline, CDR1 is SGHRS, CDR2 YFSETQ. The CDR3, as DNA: TGCGCCAGCAGCTTGGTTCCCCCAAACCGGGAGCTGTTTTTT. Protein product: CASSLVPPNRELFF. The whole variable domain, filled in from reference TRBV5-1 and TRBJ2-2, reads KAGVTQTPRYLIKTRGQQVTLSCSPISGHRSVSWYQQTPGQGLQFLFEYFSETQRNKGNFPGRFSGRQFSNSRSEMNVSTLELGDSALYLCASSLVPPNRELFFGEGSRLTVL.

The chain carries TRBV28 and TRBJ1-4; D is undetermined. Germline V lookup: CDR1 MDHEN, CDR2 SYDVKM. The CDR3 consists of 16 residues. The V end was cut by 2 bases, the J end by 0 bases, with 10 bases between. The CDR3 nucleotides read TGTGCCAGCAGTTTACACGGGAGTGCAACTAATGAAAAACTGTTTTTT. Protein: CASSLHGSATNEKLFF.

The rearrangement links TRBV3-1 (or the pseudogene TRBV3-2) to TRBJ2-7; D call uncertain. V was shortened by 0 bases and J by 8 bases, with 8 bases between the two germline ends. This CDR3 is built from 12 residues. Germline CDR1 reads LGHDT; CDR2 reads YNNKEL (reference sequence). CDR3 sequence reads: CASSQESQKQYF. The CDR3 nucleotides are TGTGCCAGCAGCCAAGAGAGTCAGAAGCAGTACTTC.

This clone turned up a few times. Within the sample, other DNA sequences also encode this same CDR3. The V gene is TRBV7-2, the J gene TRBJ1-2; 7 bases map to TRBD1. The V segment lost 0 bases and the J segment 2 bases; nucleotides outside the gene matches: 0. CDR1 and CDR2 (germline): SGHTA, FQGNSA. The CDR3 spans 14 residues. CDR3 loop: CASSLAGGNYGYTF. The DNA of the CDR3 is TGTGCCAGCAGCTTAGCAGGGGGCAACTATGGCTACACCTTC.

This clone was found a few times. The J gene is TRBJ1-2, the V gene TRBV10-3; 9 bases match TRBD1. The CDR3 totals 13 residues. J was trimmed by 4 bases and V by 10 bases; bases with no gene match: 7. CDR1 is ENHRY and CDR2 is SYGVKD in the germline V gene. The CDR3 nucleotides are TGTGCCAGCGGGGACAGGGAGGTCTATGGCTACACCTTC. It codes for CASGDREVYGYTF.

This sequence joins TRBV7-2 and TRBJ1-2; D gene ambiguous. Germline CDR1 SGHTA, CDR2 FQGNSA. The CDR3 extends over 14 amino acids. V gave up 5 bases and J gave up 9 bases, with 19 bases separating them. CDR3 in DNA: TGTGCCAGCAGCGGGATGAGGGCCCCCCGCAGCTACACCTTC. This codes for CASSGMRAPRSYTF.

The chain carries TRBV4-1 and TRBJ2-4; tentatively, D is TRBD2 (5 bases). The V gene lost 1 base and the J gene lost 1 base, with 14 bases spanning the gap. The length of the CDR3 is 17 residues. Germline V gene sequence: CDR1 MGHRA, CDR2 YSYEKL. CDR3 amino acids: CASSQAASGLAKNIQYF. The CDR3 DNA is TGCGCCAGCAGCCAAGCTGCGAGCGGTCTTGCCAAAAACATTCAGTACTTC.

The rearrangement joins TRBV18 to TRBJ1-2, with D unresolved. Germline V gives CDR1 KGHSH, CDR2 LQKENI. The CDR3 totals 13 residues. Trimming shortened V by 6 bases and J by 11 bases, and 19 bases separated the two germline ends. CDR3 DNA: TGTGCCAGCTCGCAACAAGGGTCCCGCGGGTACACCTTC. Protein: CASSQQGSRGYTF.

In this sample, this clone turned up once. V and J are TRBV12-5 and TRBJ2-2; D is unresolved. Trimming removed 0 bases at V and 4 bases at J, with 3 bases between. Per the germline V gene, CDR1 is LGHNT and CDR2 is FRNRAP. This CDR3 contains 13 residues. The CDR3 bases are TGTGCTAGTGGTTTGGTAGCCACCGGGGAGCTGTTTTTT. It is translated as CASGLVATGELFF.

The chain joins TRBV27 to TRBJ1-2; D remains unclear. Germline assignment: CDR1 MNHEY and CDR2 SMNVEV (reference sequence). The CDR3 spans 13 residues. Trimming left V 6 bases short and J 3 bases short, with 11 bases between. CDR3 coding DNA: TGTGCCAGCAGCTTTACAGTAGACTATGGCTACACCTTC. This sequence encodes CASSFTVDYGYTF.

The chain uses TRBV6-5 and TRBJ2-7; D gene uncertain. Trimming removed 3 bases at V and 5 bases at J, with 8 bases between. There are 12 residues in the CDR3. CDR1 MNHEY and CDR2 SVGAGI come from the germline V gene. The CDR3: CASSYTRHEQYF. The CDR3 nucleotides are TGTGCCAGCAGTTATACAAGGCACGAGCAGTACTTC.

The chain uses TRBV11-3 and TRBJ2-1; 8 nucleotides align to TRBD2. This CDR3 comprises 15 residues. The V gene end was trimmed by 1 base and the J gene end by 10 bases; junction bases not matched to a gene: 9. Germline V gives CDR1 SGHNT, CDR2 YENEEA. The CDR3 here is CASSLGDGGATEQFF. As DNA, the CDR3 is TGTGCCAGCAGCTTAGGTGACGGGGGGGCGACGGAGCAGTTCTTC.

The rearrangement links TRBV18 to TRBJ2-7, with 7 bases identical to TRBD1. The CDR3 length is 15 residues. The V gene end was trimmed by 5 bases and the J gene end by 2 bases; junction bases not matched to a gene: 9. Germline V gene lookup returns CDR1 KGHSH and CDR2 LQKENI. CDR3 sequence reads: CASSAIQGFAYEQYF. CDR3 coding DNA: TGTGCCAGCTCAGCAATACAGGGGTTCGCCTACGAGCAGTACTTC.

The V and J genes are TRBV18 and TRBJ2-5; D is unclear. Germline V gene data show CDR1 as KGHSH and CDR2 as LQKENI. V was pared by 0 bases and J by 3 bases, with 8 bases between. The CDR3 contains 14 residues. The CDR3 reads CASSPPMAEETQYF. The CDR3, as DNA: TGTGCCAGCTCACCACCGATGGCGGAAGAGACCCAGTACTTC.

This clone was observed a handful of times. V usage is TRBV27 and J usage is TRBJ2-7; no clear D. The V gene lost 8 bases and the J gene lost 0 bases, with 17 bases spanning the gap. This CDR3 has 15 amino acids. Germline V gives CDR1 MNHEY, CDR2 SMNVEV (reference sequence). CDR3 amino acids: CASPHGVNSSYEQYF. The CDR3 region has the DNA TGTGCCAGCCCTCATGGCGTCAACAGCTCCTACGAGCAGTACTTC.

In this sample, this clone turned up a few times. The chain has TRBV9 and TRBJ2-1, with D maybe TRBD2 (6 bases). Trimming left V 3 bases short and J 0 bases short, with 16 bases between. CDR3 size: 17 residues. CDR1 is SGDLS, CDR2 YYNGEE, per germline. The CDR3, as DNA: TGTGCCAGCAGCGGCTTCCGTGCGGGAAGCTCCTACAATGAGCAGTTCTTC. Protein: CASSGFRAGSSYNEQFF.

The CDR3 DNA reads as TGCAGTGCTAGTGGGGCTCAGAGGAGCACAGATACGCAGTATTTT. Translation gives CSASGAQRSTDTQYF. This chain connects TRBV20-1 to TRBJ2-3; weak D call: TRBD1 (5 bases). Trimming cost V 3 bases and J 0 bases, with 13 bases left between them. The CDR3 extends over 15 amino acids. Germline CDR1 is DFQATT and CDR2 is SNEGSKA (reference sequence).

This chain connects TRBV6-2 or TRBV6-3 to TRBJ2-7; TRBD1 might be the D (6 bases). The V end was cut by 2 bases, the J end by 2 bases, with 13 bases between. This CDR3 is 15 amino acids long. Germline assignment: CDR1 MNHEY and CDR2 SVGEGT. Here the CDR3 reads CASSYRGTDTYEQYF. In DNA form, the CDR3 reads TGTGCCAGCAGTTACAGGGGGACCGATACCTACGAGCAGTACTTC.

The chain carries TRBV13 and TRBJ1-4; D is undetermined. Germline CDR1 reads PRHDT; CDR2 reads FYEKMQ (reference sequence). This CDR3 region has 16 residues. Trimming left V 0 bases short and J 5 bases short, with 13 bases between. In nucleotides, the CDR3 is TGTGCCAGCAGCTTAGGCCTATACAGCCTCAATGAAAAACTGTTTTTT. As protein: CASSLGLYSLNEKLFF.

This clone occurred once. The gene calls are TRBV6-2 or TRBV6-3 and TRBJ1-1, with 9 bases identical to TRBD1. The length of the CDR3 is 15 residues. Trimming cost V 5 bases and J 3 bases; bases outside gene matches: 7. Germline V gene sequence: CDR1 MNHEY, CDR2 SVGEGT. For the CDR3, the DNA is TGTGCCAGCAGTCCCACAGGGGGCGCGTACACTGAAGCTTTCTTT. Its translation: CASSPTGGAYTEAFF.